What follows are 23 T cell receptor beta chains derived from one specimen sequenced in a study of tumor and adjacent non-tumor tissue in lung cancer. No cell sorting was done before RNA was extracted from the tissue. A modified ARM-PCR protocol with three rounds of nested PCR amplified TCRbeta. TCRdb analysed the multiplex PCR reads with MiXCR anew, one entry per CDR3 protein. The sample contains 69,000 or so distinct CDR3 sequences, less than 80% of which appear only once. The sample consisted of lung tumor tissue. The receptors were gathered from a man aged 55 to 70 with non-small cell lung cancer.

This clonotype was detected only a few times. V is TRBV20-1 and J is TRBJ2-7; 14 nucleotides match TRBD2. The germline gives CDR1 DFQATT, CDR2 SNEGSKA (reference sequence). V dropped 4 bases and J dropped 7; count of bases not matched to a gene: 9. The CDR3 is 15 residues long. The CDR3 DNA is TGCAGTGCTACAGGGACTAGCGGGAGATTAGCAGAGCAGTACTTC. Translating gives CSATGTSGRLAEQYF.

Points on this clonotype: Since a much larger clone is just one base distant, this may be a read error. The chain recombines TRBV12-3 or TRBV12-4 with TRBJ2-5; D is unresolved. The CDR3 is 14 residues long. CDR3 loop: CAGSLGHLQETQYF. DNA for the CDR3: TGTGCCGGCAGTTTAGGGCATTTACAAGAGACCCAGTACTTC.

The chain employs TRBV5-6 and TRBJ2-5; a weak D match, TRBD1 (6 bases). Germline CDR1 reads SGHDT; CDR2 reads YYEEEE. This CDR3 is built from 16 residues. V was cut by 0 bases and J by 9 bases, with 21 bases left in between. CDR3 protein: CASSLGGTYRVQAQYF. The CDR3 DNA is TGTGCCAGCAGCTTGGGGGGCACATACAGGGTGCAGGCCCAGTACTTC. Full variable domain (remainder filled in from reference TRBV5-6 and TRBJ2-5): DAGVTQSPTHLIKTRGQQVTLRCSPKSGHDTVSWYQQALGQGPQFIFQYYEEEERQRGNFPDRFSGHQFPNYSSELNVNALLLGDSALYLCASSLGGTYRVQAQYFGPGTRLLVL.

This clonotype was counted a single time. An end of the junction does not agree with germline; a read error may underlie this. This rearrangement joins TRBV6-5 to TRBJ2-7; D may be TRBD1 (6 bases). Germline V gene lookup returns CDR1 MNHEY and CDR2 SVGAGI. The CDR3 runs to 15 residues. CDR3 loop: CTSSYSGQGRSEQYF. The DNA of the CDR3 is TGTACCAGCAGTTACTCCGGTCAGGGGCGCTCCGAGCAGTACTTC.

The chain combines TRBV6-6 with TRBJ1-1; no reliable D call. Germline CDR1 is MNHNY and CDR2 is SVGAGI (reference sequence). This CDR3 is 14 amino acids long. CDR3 protein: CVISKPALNTEAFF. The CDR3 nucleotides are TGTGTCATCAGTAAGCCGGCCCTGAACACTGAAGCTTTCTTT.

Concerning this clonotype: A much larger clone lies a single base off, so this may be a read error. The chain links TRBV28 to TRBJ2-7; 8 nucleotides match TRBD2. Germline trimming cut 4 bases from V and 4 bases from J; bases unmatched to any gene: 6. CDR1 is MDHEN, CDR2 SYDVKM, per germline. This CDR3 comprises 14 residues. The CDR3 sequence is CASSSGIAGYEQYF. The CDR3 DNA reads as TGTGCCAGCAGTTCGGGAATAGCGGGATACGAGCAGTACTTC.

The V and J genes are TRBV28 and TRBJ2-7; D gene ambiguous. Trimming cost V 5 bases and J 9 bases, with 17 bases left between them. Germline CDR1 is MDHEN and CDR2 is SYDVKM. This CDR3 is 13 amino acids long. This CDR3 reads CASSPWGVYMQYF. The DNA for the CDR3 is TGTGCCAGCAGTCCCTGGGGTGTCTACATGCAGTACTTC. Complete variable domain (other parts from reference TRBV28 and TRBJ2-7): DVKVTQSSRYLVKRTGEKVFLECVQDMDHENMFWYRQDPGLGLRLIYFSYDVKMKEKGDIPEGYSVSREKKERFSLILESASTNQTSMYLCASSPWGVYMQYFGPGTRLTVT.

As for this clonotype: A junction end diverges from the germline sequence, so it may reflect a read error. V gene TRBV6-1 combines with J gene TRBJ1-5; TRBD1 aligns across 7 bases. There are 17 residues in the CDR3. CDR1 and CDR2 from the germline V gene are MNHNS and SASEGT. This CDR3 is CTSSENLRGLGGQPQHF. The CDR3 DNA sequence: TGTACCAGCAGTGAGAATCTGAGGGGGCTTGGTGGTCAGCCCCAGCATTTT.

The gene calls are TRBV7-3 and TRBJ2-1, with 9 bases aligning to TRBD1. This CDR3 spans 16 amino acids. V shed 5 bases and J 7 bases; nucleotides not matched to a gene: 12. CDR1 and CDR2 (germline): SGHTA, FQGTGA. CDR3 protein: CASSPILDRGGNEQFF. The CDR3 nucleotides are TGTGCCAGCAGCCCAATTCTGGACAGGGGAGGGAATGAGCAGTTCTTC.

The chain couples TRBV29-1 to TRBJ2-3; TRBD2 is a possible D gene (6 bases). CDR1 and CDR2 from the germline V gene are SQVTM and ANQGSEA. CDR3 size: 13 residues. Trimming cost V 8 bases and J 6 bases, with 18 bases left between them. The chain's CDR3 is CSTDGGGGDTQYF. The CDR3 DNA sequence: TGCAGCACCGATGGGGGAGGCGGGGATACGCAGTATTTT.

Concerning this clonotype itself: In this CDR3 the conserved last residue, phenylalanine or tryptophan, is missing, so a read error is likely. The chain's CDR3 is CSVRVYSSGANVLTS. The CDR3 nucleotides read TGCAGCGTGAGGGTTTATAGTTCGGGGGCCAACGTCCTGACTTCT. The rearrangement links TRBV29-1 to TRBJ2-6; possible D gene TRBD2, 5 bases. CDR1 is SQVTM, CDR2 ANQGSEA, per germline. V was pared by 6 bases and J by 4 bases, with 16 bases between. This CDR3 is built from 15 residues.

Concerning this clonotype itself: A junction boundary mismatches the germline segment, possibly from a read error. The V and J genes are TRBV20-1 and TRBJ2-6, with D tentatively TRBD1 or TRBD2 (5 bases each). The CDR3 totals 15 residues. The germline gives CDR1 DFQATT, CDR2 SNEGSKA (reference sequence). As DNA, the CDR3 is TGCAGTGCCGAGGTTGGAGGCCCTGGGGCCAATGTCCTGACTTTC. It encodes CSAEVGGPGANVLTF.

As for this clonotype: One end of the junction fails to match germline, which may point to a read error. The V call is TRBV6-5, the J call TRBJ2-1, with 9 bases fitting TRBD1. This CDR3 has 15 residues. Germline V gene data show CDR1 as MNHEY and CDR2 as SVGAGI. CDR3 in DNA: TGTGCCAGCAGTTGGGGACAGGGTGTCGTCAATGAACAGTTCTTC. It yields the protein CASSWGQGVVNEQFF.

Worth noting for this clonotype: A read error may account for a junction end that differs from germline. V usage is TRBV11-3 and J usage is TRBJ2-3; D possibly corresponds to TRBD2 (5 bases). This CDR3 is 16 amino acids long. Germline values: CDR1 SGHNT, CDR2 YENEEA. CDR3 sequence: CASSSGLADSTDTLYF. DNA for the CDR3: TGTGCTAGCAGCTCCGGGCTAGCAGATAGCACTGATACGCTGTATTTT. The full variable domain, its missing parts supplied by reference TRBV11-3 and TRBJ2-3, is EAGVVQSPRYKIIEKKQPVAFWCNPISGHNTLYWYLQNLGQGPELLIRYENEEAVDDSQLPKDRFSAERLKGVDSTLKIQPAELGDSAVYLCASSSGLADSTDTLYFGPGTRLTVL.

The J gene is TRBJ2-7, the V gene TRBV28, with TRBD2 matching over 8 bases. Germline V lookup: CDR1 MDHEN, CDR2 SYDVKM. Trimming cost V 2 bases and J 10 bases; bases outside gene matches: 13. This CDR3 has 15 amino acids. CDR3 coding DNA: TGTGCCAGCAGTTTAACTACTAGCGGCGCCTGCGACCAGTACTTC. Residues: CASSLTTSGACDQYF.

Concerning this clonotype itself: One end of the junction does not line up with germline, which may come from a read error. This chain joins TRBV29-1 and TRBJ2-6; possible D gene TRBD2, 6 bases. Germline loops: CDR1 SQVTM, CDR2 ANQGSEA. The CDR3 length is 15 residues. The CDR3: CSVAGIDAGVNVLTF. The CDR3, as DNA: TGCAGCGTGGCGGGGATAGATGCTGGGGTCAACGTCCTGACTTTT.

This clonotype was picked up many times. The V gene is TRBV14, the J gene TRBJ2-2; D is ambiguous. Trimming took 3 bases from V and 5 from J, leaving 4 bases between them. Germline loops: CDR1 SGHDN, CDR2 FVKESK. The CDR3 is 12 amino acids. CDR3 in amino acids: CASSQTTGELFF. The CDR3 coding sequence is TGTGCCAGCAGCCAGACTACCGGGGAGCTGTTTTTT.

As for this clonotype: The junction and the germline gene differ at one end; a read error may be behind it. The J gene is TRBJ2-5, the V gene TRBV5-1; D gene ambiguous. Germline V gene lookup returns CDR1 SGHRS and CDR2 YFSETQ. This CDR3 spans 15 amino acids. The CDR3 sequence is CASNQEDGRQETQYF. The CDR3 coding sequence is TGCGCCAGCAACCAAGAAGACGGACGTCAAGAGACTCAGTACTTC.

This clonotype was detected once. The junction differs from germline at one of its ends, possibly a read error. The chain uses TRBV29-1 and TRBJ1-1; no reliable D call. The CDR3 is 13 amino acids. CDR1 SQVTM and CDR2 ANQGSEA come from the germline V gene. The CDR3 sequence is CSVNGGVNTEALF. The CDR3 bases are TGCAGCGTCAACGGAGGAGTGAACACTGAAGCTCTCTTT.

The genes are TRBV7-8 and TRBJ2-1; D gene ambiguous. Germline CDR1 and CDR2: SGHVS and FQNEAQ. Trimming removed 4 bases from V and 7 bases from J, with 17 bases in between. CDR3 size: 15 residues. Here the CDR3 DNA reads TGTGCCAGCAGCTACCCTTGGGTGCTAGGTAATGAGCAGTTCTTC. Its translation is CASSYPWVLGNEQFF.

This clonotype was detected once. The CDR3 does not close with the conserved phenylalanine or tryptophan, likely indicating a read error. The chain uses TRBV20-1 and TRBJ1-2; TRBD1 is a possible D gene (6 bases). Trimming shortened V by 6 bases and J by 0 bases, and 20 bases separated the two germline ends. The germline CDR1 and CDR2 sequences are DFQATT and SNEGSKA (reference sequence). The CDR3 loop spans 16 amino acids. The CDR3 region has the DNA TGCAGTGCATATTCCGGGACATGGTTTTCTAACTATGGCTACACCATC. Residues: CSAYSGTWFSNYGYTI.

This clonotype has ten or more counts. The J gene is TRBJ1-4, the V gene TRBV11-2; D gene uncertain. The V gene's germline CDR1 is SGHAT and CDR2 FQNNGV. This CDR3 is 13 amino acids long. The V and J ends lost 5 bases and 5 bases respectively, with 9 bases between them. CDR3 sequence: CASSLGPNEKLFF. CDR3 in DNA: TGTGCCAGCAGCCTAGGGCCAAATGAAAAACTGTTTTTT.

This clonotype was counted between two and nine times. One end of the junction does not line up with germline, which may come from a read error. V usage is TRBV5-6 and J usage is TRBJ1-1; D is uncertain. This CDR3 region has 14 residues. Germline V gene sequence: CDR1 SGHDT, CDR2 YYEEEE. CDR3 nucleotide sequence: TGTGCCAGCAGATTGGTAACTGGAGAAACAGAAGCTTTCTTT. Protein product: CASRLVTGETEAFF.